This is a list of T cell receptor beta chains from one sample in a study of brain T cells in children with intractable seizures. TCRdb keeps only in-frame clones here, not all; method: immunoSEQ multiplex PCR. In the table there are about 340,000 clones, approximately 93% of which are singletons. This specimen was peripheral blood, taken more than 4 months after surgery. The receptors were gathered from a boy under two years old with tuberous sclerosis and intractable seizures. Each CDR3 is given with its conserved first and last residue. Each record gives: D gene, J gene, clone size, V gene, CDR3 DNA, CDR3 protein. The D gene is left open where the match is weak. Rows may omit the clone size; those that give it use once, few, many or a size class.

NA TRBJ2-3 NA TRBV2 TGTGCCAGCTGCCCGGACACAGATACGCAGTATTTT CASCPDTDTQYF
TRBD1 TRBJ1-1 NA TRBV18 TGTGCCAGCTCACAGGGACAGAAGAACACTGAAGCTTTCTTT CASSQGQKNTEAFF
NA TRBJ1-5 NA TRBV24-1 TGTGCCACCAGTGATTTCATGCCGGGACGAACTAGGCCCCAGCATTTT CATSDFMPGRTRPQHF
TRBD1 TRBJ2-2 NA TRBV11-3 TGTGCCAGCAGCGAGGGGATCCGGGACAGGGGGGCCGGGGAGCTGTTTTTT CASSEGIRDRGAGELFF
TRBD2 TRBJ2-1 once TRBV28 TGTGCCAGCACCAAAAGCGGGAGAAGCAATGAGCAGTTCTTC CASTKSGRSNEQFF
TRBD1 TRBJ1-2 NA TRBV2 TGTGCCAGCAGTGAAACGATAGGGGGCGAGGCTTATGGCTACACCTTC CASSETIGGEAYGYTF
TRBD1 TRBJ2-7 NA TRBV7-3 TGTGCCAGCAGCTCCACGACAGGGGTCGAGCAGTACTTC CASSSTTGVEQYF
NA TRBJ1-1 NA TRBV19 TGTGCCAGTAGTATGAAGGTCTACACTGAAGCTTTCTTT CASSMKVYTEAFF
NA TRBJ2-1 NA TRBV19 TGTGCCAGTACTCCCCGGGCGAGCTCCTACAATGAGCAGTTCTTC CASTPRASSYNEQFF
NA TRBJ1-4 NA TRBV6-5 TGTGCCAGCGGCAAGGGACTGGGTGAAAAACTGTTTTTT CASGKGLGEKLFF
TRBD1 TRBJ2-1 NA TRBV18 TGTGCCAGCTCACCACCCGTACAGGGGGCGAGGAATGAGCAGTTCTTC CASSPPVQGARNEQFF
NA TRBJ1-1 NA TRBV11-1 TGTGCCAGCAGCTTAGCGTCTGTACGGAAGAACACTGAAGCTTTCTTT CASSLASVRKNTEAFF
NA TRBJ2-7 NA TRBV11-3 TGTGCCAGCAGACAGGGTTACGAGCAGTACTTC CASRQGYEQYF
TRBD2 TRBJ2-7 NA TRBV19 TGTGCCAGTAGTAGTGTCGGGGGGGCGGCTAGCGAGTACGAGCAGTACTTC CASSSVGGAASEYEQYF
NA TRBJ1-2 NA TRBV29-1 TGCAGCGTTGTAGATTCTAACTATGGCTACACCTTC CSVVDSNYGYTF
NA TRBJ1-5 NA TRBV2 TGTGCCAGCAGTTCCCTACCGGGACACCATAGCAATCAGCCCCAGCATTTT CASSSLPGHHSNQPQHF
TRBD1 TRBJ1-6 NA TRBV9 TGTGCCAGCAGCCCGGGGACAGGGGAGAATTCACCCCTCCACTTT CASSPGTGENSPLHF
TRBD1 TRBJ1-3 NA TRBV11-2 TGTGCCAGCAGCTTAGTCCAGACAGGGCTCTCTGGAAACACCATATATTTT CASSLVQTGLSGNTIYF
TRBD1 TRBJ1-2 NA TRBV30 TGTGCCTGGAGTGGACTAGGACAGGGGGAATATGGCTACACCTTC CAWSGLGQGEYGYTF
TRBD2 TRBJ2-7 once TRBV19 TGTGCCAGTAGTATAGAGGCGGGAGTTTACGAGCAGTACTTC CASSIEAGVYEQYF
NA TRBJ2-7 once TRBV5-4 TGTGCCAGCAGCTCGCGATCTACGAGGGAGTACTTC CASSSRSTREYF
TRBD2 TRBJ2-3 NA TRBV18 TGTGCCAGCTCACCGGGGACTAGCGGGAGAATGTTGGATACGCAGTATTTT CASSPGTSGRMLDTQYF
NA TRBJ1-3 NA TRBV6-6 TGTGCCAGCATCCCCAGCGGGGGAAACACCATATATTTT CASIPSGGNTIYF
TRBD1 TRBJ1-5 NA TRBV10-2 TGCGCCAGCAGCGACGACAGGGGAAATCAGCCCCAGCATTTT CASSDDRGNQPQHF
NA TRBJ1-6 NA TRBV14 TGTGCCAGCAGCTGGGGAGGGTATAATTCACCCCTCCACTTT CASSWGGYNSPLHF